This TCR beta chain originates from a study of Graves' ophthalmopathy and Graves' hyperthyroidism. Overall study context: Ophthalmopathy absent within 18 months of follow-up marked hyperthyroidism as stable.

The CDR3 totals 13 residues. J lost 7 bases, V lost 1 base, and 4 bases had no gene match. The germline V gene encodes CDR1 SGHAT and CDR2 FQNNGV. Eligible hyperthyroidism cases comprised new diagnoses of under 2 months' duration in individuals aged 18 to 65. Orbital computed tomography, together with clinical symptoms, serum thyroxine, TRAb and thyroid ultrasound, was used for diagnosis. Notes on the study in general: Predictions made by the model for ophthalmopathy progression reached roughly 71% sensitivity and about 72% specificity.

This clonotype was counted at least ten times. Its antigen is still unknown. Beta-chain TCR CDR3 regions were amplified from RNA transcripts. The workflow started with a first-round RT-PCR run with HTBI primers and then moved on to a second-round multiplex PCR. TCRdb used MiXCR to reprocess the multiplex PCR reads, holding one entry per CDR3 protein. The top ten hold about 4.2% of the sample, which has about 590,000 distinct CDR3 sequences, 39% seen once. This receptor was taken from an adult man with Graves' hyperthyroidism. Specimen: peripheral blood or thyroid tissue (not recorded which). V gene TRBV11-2 combines with J gene TRBJ2-7; 7 nucleotides line up with TRBD1. The CDR3 DNA reads as TGTGCCAGCAGCTTAGTAGGACAGGCGGAGCAGTACTTC. Its translation is CASSLVGQAEQYF.